The 9 T cell receptor beta chains presented below share a single source sample, sequenced in a study of blood T cells in healthy people across ages. The authors ran a second PCR of about 6 to 11 cycles using a sample-barcoded 5' primer and a J-beta primer mix. TCRdb reanalysed the 5' RACE reads using MiXCR and keeps one entry per CDR3 protein. The table records about 600,000 distinct CDR3 sequences, about 45% of them present only once. Material for sequencing was blood. The receptors derive from an older man in good health.

J is TRBJ2-1 and V is TRBV5-4; D possibly matches TRBD1 or TRBD2 (7 bases each). The germline gives CDR1 SGHNT, CDR2 YYREEE (reference sequence). The CDR3 covers 15 residues. The V and J ends lost 4 bases and 10 bases respectively, with 21 bases between them. This CDR3 is CASSPQGEGGYEQFF. The CDR3 DNA follows: TGTGCCAGCAGCCCCCAGGGGGAGGGCGGTTACGAGCAGTTCTTC.

This clonotype was seen more than once but under ten times. The chain carries TRBV29-1 and TRBJ2-5; no definite D call. Germline V gene sequence: CDR1 SQVTM, CDR2 ANQGSEA. The CDR3 has 11 residues. Trimming took 6 bases from V and 5 from J, leaving 10 bases between them. The CDR3 here is CSVGQRETQYF. CDR3 DNA: TGCAGCGTAGGGCAAAGGGAGACCCAGTACTTC. Looking up the rest from reference TRBV29-1 and TRBJ2-5 gives the full variable domain: SAVISQKPSRDICQRGTSLTIQCQVDSQVTMMFWYRQQPGQSLTLIATANQGSEATYESGFVIDKFPISRPNLTFSTLTVSNMSPEDSSIYLCSVGQRETQYFGPGTRLLVL.

This chain joins TRBV27 and TRBJ2-1; 8 positions agree with TRBD1. The germline CDR1 and CDR2 sequences are MNHEY and SMNVEV (reference sequence). J gave up 0 bases and V 5 bases, and 3 bases lay outside the gene matches. There are 15 residues in the CDR3. CDR3 nucleotides: TGTGCCAGCAGTCTGGACAGGGCCTCCTACAATGAGCAGTTCTTC. It yields the protein CASSLDRASYNEQFF.

V gene TRBV12-5 combines with J gene TRBJ2-5, with 7 bases aligning to TRBD1. The CDR3 has 11 amino acids. Per the germline V gene, CDR1 is LGHNT and CDR2 is FRNRAP. As DNA, the CDR3 is TGTGCCTCAGGGGGTCAAGAGACCCAGTACTTC. Its translation is CASGGQETQYF.

The chain recombines TRBV4-3 with TRBJ2-7; TRBD2 might be the D (5 bases). CDR1 and CDR2 (germline): LGHNA, YSLEER. V was clipped by 0 bases and J by 7 bases, with 22 bases between them. The CDR3 is 17 amino acids. The CDR3 loop reads CASSQDWVRPLPGEQYF. The CDR3 DNA sequence: TGCGCCAGCAGCCAAGATTGGGTACGTCCCTTACCGGGGGAGCAGTACTTC.

Only a few counts were recorded for this clonotype. The chain is built from TRBV25-1 and TRBJ1-2; the D gene is possibly TRBD1 (5 bases). Germline V lookup: CDR1 MGHDK, CDR2 SYGVNS. Deletions cut 3 bases from V and 2 bases from J, with 13 bases between. This CDR3 region has 15 residues. CDR3 residues: CASSERGRTNYGYTF. CDR3 DNA: TGTGCCAGCAGTGAGCGGGGCAGGACAAACTATGGCTACACCTTC.

CDR3 sequence: CASSQDRSSGVTDTQYF. CDR3 nucleotide sequence: TGCGCCAGCAGCCAAGATCGTTCTAGCGGGGTCACAGATACGCAGTATTTT. The V and J genes are TRBV4-1 and TRBJ2-3, with 9 bases matching TRBD2. The trim removed 0 bases at V and 2 bases at J, leaving 6 bases unmatched. CDR3 length equals 17 residues. CDR1 and CDR2 from the germline V gene are MGHRA and YSYEKL.

This clonotype was counted many times. V usage is TRBV6-5 and J usage is TRBJ2-5; the match to TRBD2 covers 8 bases. The trim removed 2 bases at V and 4 bases at J, leaving 3 bases unmatched. The CDR3 covers 14 residues. Germline CDR1 reads MNHEY; CDR2 reads SVGAGI. CDR3 residues: CASSYPGGGETQYF. In DNA, the CDR3 is TGTGCCAGCAGTTACCCGGGAGGGGGAGAGACCCAGTACTTC.

The V call is TRBV27, the J call TRBJ1-2, with D possibly matching TRBD1 (5 bases). V was cut by 0 bases and J by 0 bases, with 11 bases left in between. The germline gives CDR1 MNHEY, CDR2 SMNVEV (reference sequence). The CDR3 loop spans 16 amino acids. The CDR3 DNA sequence: TGTGCCAGCAGTTTATCGACCGGGGCCGCTAACTATGGCTACACCTTC. Protein sequence: CASSLSTGAANYGYTF.